This TCR beta chain came from a study of T cells in Graves' hyperthyroidism and ophthalmopathy. The study's findings and limits: Blood also contained most expanded thyroid clonotypes above 0.001.

RNA transcripts yielded amplified TCR beta CDR3 regions. The HTBI primer set was used in a first-round RT-PCR of the TCR CDR3. TCRdb analysed the multiplex PCR reads with MiXCR anew, one entry per CDR3 protein. This sample has about 98,000 distinct CDR3 sequences, with 35% to 50% found just once. This clonotype was found many times. Its specificity is unknown. Exclusion of a patient resulted from uncontrolled infection, other autoimmune disease, pregnancy or lactation. The receptor was isolated from a woman in her twenties or thirties with Graves' hyperthyroidism. Sequencing input: peripheral blood or thyroid tissue (not recorded which).

CDR3 loop: CASSGTGGGQPQHF. CDR3 DNA: TGTGCCAGTAGCGGGACAGGTGGGGGTCAGCCCCAGCATTTT. The V call is TRBV19, the J call TRBJ1-5, with 8 bases aligning to TRBD1. V dropped 6 bases and J dropped 6; count of bases not matched to a gene: 7. There are 14 residues in the CDR3. Germline V CDR1 and CDR2: LNHDA, SQIVND (reference sequence).